This record covers a single T cell receptor beta chain. This clone was observed a few times. The antigen this receptor binds is unknown. Base quality data are lacking; no much larger clone is found one base away. In total, fewer than 750 healthy bone marrow donors made up the cohort. At the time of sampling, every cohort member was nominally healthy, though immune exposures that went unrecorded were likely present. The donor was CMV seropositive and belonged to the group of more than 250 seropositive cohort members. A peripheral blood sample was provided by each donor, and peripheral blood mononuclear cells were used for TCR beta sequencing. Genomic DNA was extracted from the blood cell samples with the Qiagen DNeasy Blood Extraction Kit. For CDR1 and CDR2, the germline V gene lists SGHDT and YYEEEE. V gives up 2 bases and J gives up 4 bases, and the segment between their germline ends measures 12 bases. Reading from cysteine to phenylalanine, the CDR3 counts 14 amino acids. Only the CDR3 DNA is retained, 42 bases long and in frame from the first base.

These data are taken from a study of cytomegalovirus exposure and HLA in healthy donors (dated by TCRdb to 2017 to 2019). About the investigation overall: According to an earlier analysis of several hundred of the donors, about 190 million T cells yielded 117 million unique TCR beta sequences and more than 250 Gb of sequence data. The study aimed to test whether cataloging public T cell receptors could reveal signatures of past pathogen exposure. Across some 400 genotyped donors of the cohort, an average of roughly 230,000 unique TCR beta nucleotide sequences per donor were sequenced, and 15% to 20% of those sequences were non-productive. All discovery cohort repertoires had been generated on a single sequencing platform. Roughly 5 DR-DQ haplotypes were handled as single units for association and clustering, since linkage in the cohort was strong. Donor age, sex, ethnicity and CMV serostatus were collected together with the repertoire data. An early release that covered 640 HLA-typed donors contained approximately 290 gigabases of sequencing data and 85 million to 100 million unique TCR sequences. A later analysis re-analyzed previously published TCR beta repertoires from 600 to 850 donors and added high-resolution HLA genotyping to study TCR occurrence patterns. Rather than using new phenotypic data, the later analysis identified candidate immune exposures from TCR beta sequences and from how often those sequences occurred across donors. To decide whether each TCR beta V gene segment behaved as functional or pseudogenic, an earlier analysis of approximately 590 of the donors relied on high-throughput TCR beta sequencing. To predict cytomegalovirus infection status, the study brought together high-throughput TCR immunosequencing, statistical association of individual TCRs with disease status, and machine learning. Class I and class II HLA loci were covered by the typing at four-digit resolution. A later genetic analysis took genome-wide SNP genotypes for about 55% of the roughly 670 donors and used that subset as a discovery cohort. In addition to the first cohort of 666 subjects, a separate validation cohort of 100 to 150 different subjects was used. Of the 300 to 450 genotyped donors, roughly 76% were placed in the genetic ancestry cluster associated with self-reported Caucasian donors. Typing coverage varied by locus: roughly 620-640 donors for A, B, C, DRB1 and DQB1; more than 500 for DQA1; more than 600 for DPA1; roughly 470 for DPB1. Using immunosequencing, the study profiled T cell repertoires from 640 or so subjects and related those repertoires to cytomegalovirus serostatus. The full study reports these points: A later analysis reported that several top co-occurrence clusters appeared linked to parvovirus B19, influenza, CMV and Epstein-Barr virus. Because HLA typing was unavailable for some donors at each locus, only the typed subset was used in association tests. A later genetic analysis associated a missense DCLRE1C variant with V-gene and J-gene trimming of TCR beta chains, and an independent cohort replicated the association. Correlated functional status among segregating V segments might be attributable to linkage disequilibrium, but an unknown experimental factor could not be ruled out. In a later genetic analysis, fewer N-insertions in productive TCRs were reported among donors in an Asian-associated ancestry cluster than the roughly 710-donor mean. The sequencing pipeline was judged likely to have produced a cluster of highly shared sequence variants as a technical artifact. Broadly in line with IMGT annotations, most TCR beta V segments showed up in productive rearrangements about 87% or about 30% of the time in an earlier analysis of approximately 640 of the donors. A further reported finding was that TCR beta sequences accurately predicted the HLA-A and HLA-B alleles for most subjects in the first cohort. Most TCR sequences were observed very rarely across donors, whereas some public TCRs were present in many individuals. Immune exposure information for the cohort was limited to CMV serostatus. This cohort had only TCR beta chains sequenced, and the lack of alpha or paired-chain data limited which features could be detected. Some IMGT-functional V segments, including TRBV6-2 and TRBV6-3, could not be distinguished by the 87-base-pair reads and were therefore excluded. In vitro tests confirmed that a few of the cytomegalovirus-associated TCR beta chains recognize cytomegalovirus antigens. According to a later analysis, TCR association rates differed among HLA loci, with DRB1 alleles showing the most associated TCRs and HLA-C alleles showing the fewest. The classifier was reported to diagnose cytomegalovirus status with high specificity and sensitivity in both the original and validation cohorts. When HLA alleles, especially DR and DQ, strongly co-occurred, attributing TCR associations to individual alleles was difficult. Presence/absence analyses assumed roughly uniform sequencing depth across donors, an assumption that may not hold. Around 16 rarely observed V segments, including chromosome 9 orphons, were excluded from the earlier analysis of about 600 of the donors because counts were too low. At a false discovery rate of 0.05, a later analysis linked roughly 17,000 TCR beta sequences to specific HLA alleles. Most CMV-associated TCR beta chains appeared to be HLA-restricted in a later analysis, and the HLA associations seemed to be driven largely by CMV exposure. The authors suggested that the approach could potentially be extended to other disease states and immunological phenotypes. A later analysis found that HLA-associated TCR beta chains were more clonally expanded and had lower generation probabilities than equally common non-associated chains. In the study, 164 TCR beta chains were listed as associated with cytomegalovirus.

Libraries were prepared through the immunoSEQ multiplex PCR assay. For the multiplex PCR, a mixture combining 60 forward primers for TCR Vbeta segments and 13 reverse primers for TCR Jbeta segments was used. Amplification of the CDR3 region of rearranged TCR beta genes was performed with a multiplex PCR assay on genomic DNA. The amplified TCR beta libraries were sequenced on the Illumina HiSeq System as 87-base-pair reads. As for the original processing: A later analysis counted about 80 million unique TCR beta chains across the approximately 700 repertoires, and some 11 million of these chains were shared by at least two donors. A nearest-neighbor algorithm error-corrected the raw reads and collapsed the reads into unique sequences, merging closely related sequences to remove PCR and sequencing errors. Alignment of CDR3 sequences to IMGT reference sequences was used to assign V, D and J gene segments. For a sequence to be retained, a match of at least six nucleotides was required to both a V gene segment and a J gene segment. A rearrangement counted as productive if the CDR3 had no stop codons and remained in frame with V and J, and every other rearrangement counted as non-productive. Following IMGT convention, CDR3 was defined as the stretch from the second conserved V-encoded cysteine to the conserved J-encoded phenylalanine. Sequences without an unambiguous match to a single V gene segment were excluded from the earlier analysis of 587 of the donors. In an earlier analysis of a few hundred of the donors, a V segment was called functional when productive rearrangements were above 56.7%, and segregating when the standard deviation between donors exceeded 5%. To diagnose cytomegalovirus status from the catalog of TCR beta chain sequences, a statistical classification framework was built. In a later analysis, V and J genes were assigned by comparing TCR nucleotide sequences against IMGT/GENE-DB human TR gene sequences. A later analysis assigned CDR3 sequences and most-parsimonious VDJ recombination scenarios with the TCRdist pipeline. In a later analysis, each TCR beta chain was defined by its CDR3 amino acid sequence together with its V-gene family, and reads lacking a unique V-gene family were excluded. A later analysis removed roughly 590 highly shared, low-generation-probability nucleotide sequences to deal with suspected cross-contamination and a sequencing artifact. For each public chain, a later analysis derived a clonal expansion index from normalized ranks of inferred template counts within each repertoire. Generation probabilities in a later analysis came from a VDJ recombination model fitted to out-of-frame rearrangements, and those results were checked against IGoR. In a later analysis, TCR-TCR, TCR-HLA and TCR-CMV co-occurrence was scored with hypergeometric tests, and a repertoire-size bias correction was applied to TCR pairs. To estimate false discovery rates, a later analysis permuted the HLA or CMV assignments 20 times. In a later analysis, co-occurring TCRs were grouped with DBSCAN, and TCRdist sequence similarity was added when clustering was performed within HLA-allele-positive subsets. Repertoires with fewer than 30,000 or more than 120,000 public chains, plus five repertoires with anomalous nucleotide sharing, were excluded from co-occurrence clustering. Held by TCRdb, this immuneACCESS table contains in-frame sequences only and omits some clones. Under half of the omission traces to an unresolved V gene where checked; the cause of the rest is unknown. D and trimming were read from the DNA, whereas the V and J calls and clone size are those reported in that table. Within this sample are about 190,000 clones, with around four fifths of them counted one time only. The leading ten clones occupy 1.5% to 2% of the sample.

The sequence was obtained from a man aged 35 to 55 in good health and CMV-seropositive. Sequencing was carried out using PBMCs. Here the chain combines TRBV5-6 and TRBJ1-1, with no confident D gene call. DNA sequence: TGTGCCAGCAGCTTTAGGAGGTTGGGCACTGAAGCTTTCTTT. Its translation is CASSFRRLGTEAFF.